This entry features one T cell receptor (beta chain) sequence. Its antigen is still unknown. Clones were read by immunoSEQ multiplex PCR, and TCRdb kept only the in-frame ones, dropping some. The data hold 110,000 or so clones, with under 70% observed a single time. Deletions cut 3 bases from V and 1 base from J, with 9 bases between. The CDR3 sequence is 14 residues long. Germline V gene data show CDR1 as LNHDA and CDR2 as SQIVND (reference sequence). The data originate from a study of shared clonotypes between healthy human individuals. Whole-study findings and limits: Rarefaction exposed incomplete sorted-subset sequencing despite large depth.

Sequencing was carried out using memory CD8+ T cells sorted from blood. This sample's subset: CD45RO+ cells pooled with CCR7-negative TemRA cells. The J gene is TRBJ1-1, the V gene TRBV19; no reliable D call. This sequence originates from a woman aged 25 to 39 in good health. CDR3 amino acids: CASSMNSQNTEAFF. The CDR3, as DNA: TGTGCCAGTAGTATGAACTCACAGAACACTGAAGCTTTCTTT. The full variable domain, rest sourced from reference TRBV19 and TRBJ1-1, is DGGITQSPKYLFRKEGQNVTLSCEQNLNHDAMYWYRQDPGQGLRLIYYSQIVNDFQKGDIAEGYSVSREKKESFPLTVTSAQKNPTAFYLCASSMNSQNTEAFFGQGTRLTVV.